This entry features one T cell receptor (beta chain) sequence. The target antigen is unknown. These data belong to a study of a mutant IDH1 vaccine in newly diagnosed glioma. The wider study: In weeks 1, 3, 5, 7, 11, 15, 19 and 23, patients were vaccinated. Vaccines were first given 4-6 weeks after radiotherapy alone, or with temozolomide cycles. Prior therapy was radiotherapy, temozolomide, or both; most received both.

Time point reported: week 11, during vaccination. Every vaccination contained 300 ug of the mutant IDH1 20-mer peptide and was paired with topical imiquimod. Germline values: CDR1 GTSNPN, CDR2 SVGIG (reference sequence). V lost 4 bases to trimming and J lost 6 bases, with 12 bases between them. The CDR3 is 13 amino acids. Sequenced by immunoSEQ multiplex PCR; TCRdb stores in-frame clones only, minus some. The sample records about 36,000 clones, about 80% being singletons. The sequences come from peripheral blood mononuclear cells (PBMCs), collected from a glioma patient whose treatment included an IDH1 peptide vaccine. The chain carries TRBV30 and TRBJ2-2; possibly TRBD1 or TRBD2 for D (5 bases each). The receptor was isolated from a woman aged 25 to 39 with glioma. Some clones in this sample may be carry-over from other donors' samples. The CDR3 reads CAWIRGSAGELFF. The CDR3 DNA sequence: TGTGCCTGGATCCGGGGCTCGGCCGGGGAGCTGTTTTTT.